The present TCR beta chain was sequenced within a study of T cells in Graves' hyperthyroidism and ophthalmopathy. This clonotype was seen at least ten times. V lost 8 bases to trimming and J lost 3 bases; unmatched junction nucleotides: 5. Germline loops: CDR1 KGHSH, CDR2 LQKENI. The CDR3 has 13 residues. Amplification yielded TCR beta CDR3 regions, with RNA transcripts as the source. The primer set for the first-round RT-PCR of the TCR CDR3 was HTBI. In TCRdb, the multiplex PCR reads were re-called with MiXCR into one record per CDR3 protein. The sample lists about 400,000 distinct CDR3 sequences; around an eighth were seen once.

Sequenced: blood. The clonotype was recovered from a man aged 45-65 years with Graves' ophthalmopathy. This chain joins TRBV18 and TRBJ1-2, with 8 bases identical to TRBD1. The CDR3: CASAPGQDYGYTF. The CDR3 DNA follows: TGTGCCAGCGCCCCGGGACAGGACTATGGCTACACCTTC.